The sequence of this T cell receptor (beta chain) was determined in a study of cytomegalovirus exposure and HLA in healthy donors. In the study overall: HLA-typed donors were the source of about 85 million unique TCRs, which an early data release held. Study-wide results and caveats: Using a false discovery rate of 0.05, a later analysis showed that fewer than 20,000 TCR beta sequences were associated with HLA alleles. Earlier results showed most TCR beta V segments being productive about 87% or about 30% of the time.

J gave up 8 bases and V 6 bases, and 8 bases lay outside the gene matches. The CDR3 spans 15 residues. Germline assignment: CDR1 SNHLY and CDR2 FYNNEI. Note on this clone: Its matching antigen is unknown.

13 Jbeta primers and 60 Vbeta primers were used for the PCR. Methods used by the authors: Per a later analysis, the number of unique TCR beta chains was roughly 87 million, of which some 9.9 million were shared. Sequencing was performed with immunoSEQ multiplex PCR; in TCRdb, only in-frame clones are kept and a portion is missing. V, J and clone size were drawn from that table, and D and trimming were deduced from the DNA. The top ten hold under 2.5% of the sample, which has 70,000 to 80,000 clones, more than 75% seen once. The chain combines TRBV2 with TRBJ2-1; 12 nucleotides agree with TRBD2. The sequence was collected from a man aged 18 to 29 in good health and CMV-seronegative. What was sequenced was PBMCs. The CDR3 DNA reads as TGTGCCAGCAGACCTACTAGCGGGGGGTCCCATGAGCAGTTCTTC. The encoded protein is CASRPTSGGSHEQFF.